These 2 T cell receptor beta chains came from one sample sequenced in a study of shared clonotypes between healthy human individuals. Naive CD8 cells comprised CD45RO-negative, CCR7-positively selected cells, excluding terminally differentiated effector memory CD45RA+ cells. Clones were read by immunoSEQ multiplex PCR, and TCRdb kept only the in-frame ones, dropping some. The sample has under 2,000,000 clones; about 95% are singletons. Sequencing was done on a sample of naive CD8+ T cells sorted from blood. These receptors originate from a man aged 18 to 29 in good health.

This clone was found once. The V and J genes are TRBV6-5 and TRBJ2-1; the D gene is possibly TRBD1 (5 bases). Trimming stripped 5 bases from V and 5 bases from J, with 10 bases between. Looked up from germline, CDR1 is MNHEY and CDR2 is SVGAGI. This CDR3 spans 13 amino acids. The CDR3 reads CASSPDRNNEQFF. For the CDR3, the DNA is TGTGCCAGCAGTCCAGACAGAAACAATGAGCAGTTCTTC.

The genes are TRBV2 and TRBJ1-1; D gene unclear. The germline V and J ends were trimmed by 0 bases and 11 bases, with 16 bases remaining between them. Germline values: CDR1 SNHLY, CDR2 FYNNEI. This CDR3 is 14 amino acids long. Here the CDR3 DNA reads TGTGCCAGCAGTGAAGCGCTTCGGGATCTGGGTGCTTTCTTT. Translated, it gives CASSEALRDLGAFF.